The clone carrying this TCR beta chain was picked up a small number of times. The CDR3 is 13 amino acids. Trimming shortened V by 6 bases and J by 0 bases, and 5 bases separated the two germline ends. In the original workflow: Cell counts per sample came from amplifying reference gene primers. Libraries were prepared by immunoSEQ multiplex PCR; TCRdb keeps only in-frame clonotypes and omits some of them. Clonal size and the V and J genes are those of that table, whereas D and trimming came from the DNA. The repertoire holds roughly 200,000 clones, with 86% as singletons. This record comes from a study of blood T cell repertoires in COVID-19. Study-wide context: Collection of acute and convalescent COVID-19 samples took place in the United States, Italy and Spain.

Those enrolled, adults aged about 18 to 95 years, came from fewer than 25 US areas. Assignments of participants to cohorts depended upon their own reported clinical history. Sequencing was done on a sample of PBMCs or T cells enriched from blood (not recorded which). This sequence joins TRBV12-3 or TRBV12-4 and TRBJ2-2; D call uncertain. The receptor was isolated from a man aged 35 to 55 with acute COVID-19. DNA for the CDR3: TGTGCCAGCAGGAGCACGAACACCGGGGAGCTGTTTTTT. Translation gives CASRSTNTGELFF.